The 25 T cell receptor beta chains listed next were all sequenced from one sample in a study of molecular identifiers for immune sequencing clone quantification. TCRdb processed the PCR reads anew with MiXCR; each CDR3 protein has one entry. The sample has over 550,000 distinct CDR3 sequences; around 25% are singletons. The specimen sequenced was naive CD8+ T cells from blood, with Jurkat cell RNA spiked in. Subset of the sample: FACS-sorted CD8+CD4-CCR7+CD45RA+ naive T cells. The receptors originated from a human donor in good health. Some libraries in this study had Jurkat cell RNA spiked in.

This clonotype was counted ten times or more. The chain links TRBV25-1 to TRBJ2-1; D gene unclear. Deletions cut 2 bases from V and 7 bases from J, with 27 bases between. Germline V gene sequence: CDR1 MGHDK, CDR2 SYGVNS. The CDR3 consists of 19 residues. CDR3 loop: CASSEGLNRQAPPENEQFF. The CDR3 region has the DNA TGTGCCAGCAGTGAAGGATTAAATCGCCAGGCCCCGCCGGAGAATGAGCAGTTCTTC.

The V gene is TRBV11-2, the J gene TRBJ2-1; no clear D. The CDR3 sequence is 14 residues long. V lost 1 base, J lost 8 bases, and 12 bases lay in between. CDR1 and CDR2 (germline): SGHAT, FQNNGV. The CDR3 region has the DNA TGTGCCAGCAGCTTAGCGACCGTGACCGATGAGCAGTTCTTC. Its translation is CASSLATVTDEQFF.

The chain is built from TRBV3-1 and TRBJ2-3, with 8 bases matching TRBD2. V gave up 0 bases and J gave up 6 bases; unmatched junction bases: 11. The CDR3 extends over 17 amino acids. The germline CDR1 and CDR2 sequences are LGHDT and YNNKEL (reference sequence). The CDR3 loop is CASSQEGSGSLTDTQYF. The DNA for the CDR3 is TGTGCCAGCAGCCAAGAGGGAAGCGGGAGTCTCACGGATACGCAGTATTTT.

As for this clonotype: This may come from a read error, since a much larger clone is one base off. This rearrangement joins TRBV6-5 to TRBJ1-1; D unresolved. The CDR3 extends over 13 amino acids. From germline, CDR1 is MNHEY and CDR2 SVGAGI. V dropped 8 bases and J dropped 3 bases, with 13 bases sitting between them. Here the CDR3 reads CASGEGLDTEAFF. The CDR3 coding sequence is TGTGCCAGCGGGGAAGGTTTAGACACTGAAGCTTTCTTT.

The chain is built from TRBV6-5 and TRBJ2-1; tentatively, D is TRBD2 (5 bases). The CDR3 totals 13 residues. Between the trimmed V and J ends, which lost 0 bases and 9 bases, there was a span of 9 bases. Germline CDR1 and CDR2: MNHEY and SVGAGI. This chain's CDR3 is CASSYSTMGEQFF. For the CDR3, the DNA is TGTGCCAGCAGTTACTCGACTATGGGTGAGCAGTTCTTC.

The chain combines TRBV4-3 with TRBJ2-7, with a possible D match to TRBD2 (6 bases). The germline V gene encodes CDR1 LGHNA and CDR2 YSLEER. The CDR3 runs 15 residues. V lost 1 base and J 7 bases, leaving 17 bases between the germline ends. The CDR3 loop is CASSQGPGLVREQYF. The CDR3 nucleotides are TGCGCCAGCAGCCAAGGGCCGGGACTCGTGAGGGAGCAGTACTTC.

This clonotype was seen only a few times. The rearrangement uses TRBV20-1 and TRBJ2-1, with D perhaps TRBD1 (5 bases). The germline gives CDR1 DFQATT, CDR2 SNEGSKA (reference sequence). This CDR3 is 15 amino acids long. Deletions cut 1 base from V and 3 bases from J, with 13 bases between. The CDR3 loop is CSARVQGSVYNEQFF. For the CDR3, the DNA is TGCAGTGCTAGAGTGCAGGGCTCGGTCTACAATGAGCAGTTCTTC.

J is TRBJ2-7 and V is TRBV28; TRBD2 matches 10 bases. V shed 2 bases and J 2 bases; nucleotides not matched to a gene: 12. The CDR3 is 18 amino acids. From germline, CDR1 is MDHEN and CDR2 SYDVKM. DNA of the CDR3: TGTGCCAGCAGTTTAGGAATAGCGGGAGGTGGGCCTACCTACGAGCAGTACTTC. Translated: CASSLGIAGGGPTYEQYF. Complete variable domain (other parts from reference TRBV28 and TRBJ2-7): DVKVTQSSRYLVKRTGEKVFLECVQDMDHENMFWYRQDPGLGLRLIYFSYDVKMKEKGDIPEGYSVSREKKERFSLILESASTNQTSMYLCASSLGIAGGGPTYEQYFGPGTRLTVT.

The chain employs TRBV2 and TRBJ2-7, with D perhaps matching TRBD1 (5 bases). The V gene's germline CDR1 is SNHLY and CDR2 FYNNEI. The CDR3 has 15 amino acids. Trimming left V 2 bases short and J 6 bases short, with 17 bases between. CDR3 sequence: CASSERQGTFFEQYF. The CDR3 bases are TGTGCCAGCAGTGAACGCCAGGGCACGTTCTTCGAGCAGTACTTC. The entire variable domain, with the rest obtained from reference TRBV2 and TRBJ2-7, is as follows: EPEVTQTPSHQVTQMGQEVILRCVPISNHLYFYWYRQILGQKVEFLVSFYNNEISEKSEIFDDQFSVERPDGSNFTLKIRSTKLEDSAMYFCASSERQGTFFEQYFGPGTRLTVT.

This clonotype was found a few times. The chain carries TRBV28 and TRBJ2-2, with TRBD1 matching over 7 bases. Losses at the gene ends were 6 bases for V and 4 bases for J; bases not matched to a gene: 8. This CDR3 is built from 15 residues. Per germline, CDR1 MDHEN and CDR2 SYDVKM. CDR3 sequence: CASRDDRAGTGELFF. DNA for the CDR3: TGTGCCAGCAGGGACGACAGGGCGGGCACCGGGGAGCTGTTTTTT.

V is TRBV27 and J is TRBJ2-7, with 11 bases identical to TRBD2. V gave up 7 bases and J gave up 2 bases; unmatched junction bases: 7. This CDR3 is 15 amino acids long. Germline lookup yields CDR1 MNHEY and CDR2 SMNVEV (reference sequence). DNA of the CDR3: TGTGCCAGCAATATAGCGGGAGGGAGCGCCTACGAGCAGTACTTC. Protein product: CASNIAGGSAYEQYF.

This clonotype was detected a few times. This chain uses TRBV7-3 with TRBJ2-2; TRBD2 is a possible D gene (5 bases). Trimming cost V 3 bases and J 6 bases, with 11 bases left between them. The CDR3 loop spans 14 amino acids. CDR1 is SGHTA, CDR2 FQGTGA, per germline. CDR3 region: CASSFAGPPGELFF. The DNA for the CDR3 is TGTGCCAGCAGCTTCGCGGGTCCCCCCGGGGAGCTGTTTTTT.

This clonotype appeared a few times. V and J are TRBV12-3 or TRBV12-4 and TRBJ2-7, with 7 positions matching TRBD2. V trimming: 5 bases; J trimming: 2 bases; junction bases outside the gene matches: 9. The CDR3 runs to 15 residues. CDR3 bases: TGTGCCAGCAGTCCTTCGGCGGGGGAAGCCTACGAGCAGTACTTC. Protein sequence: CASSPSAGEAYEQYF.

The rearrangement uses TRBV28 and TRBJ2-1; D is perhaps TRBD1 or TRBD2 (5 bases each). The length of the CDR3 is 15 residues. Looked up from germline, CDR1 is MDHEN and CDR2 is SYDVKM. V was pared by 7 bases and J by 3 bases, with 16 bases between. CDR3 loop: CASTLGVPFYNEQFF. The CDR3 region has the DNA TGTGCCAGCACCTTGGGGGTACCCTTCTACAATGAGCAGTTCTTC. Using reference TRBV28 and TRBJ2-1 for the parts outside the CDR3, the full variable domain is DVKVTQSSRYLVKRTGEKVFLECVQDMDHENMFWYRQDPGLGLRLIYFSYDVKMKEKGDIPEGYSVSREKKERFSLILESASTNQTSMYLCASTLGVPFYNEQFFGPGTRLTVL.

This clonotype showed up just a few times. CDR3 region: CASSSPGTGAYEQYF. DNA for the CDR3: TGTGCCAGCAGCTCCCCCGGGACAGGGGCCTACGAGCAGTACTTC. The chain carries TRBV7-8 and TRBJ2-7; TRBD1 matches 10 bases. The CDR3 extends over 15 amino acids. V shed 4 bases and J 2 bases; nucleotides not matched to a gene: 5. Germline-derived CDR1 and CDR2 are SGHVS and FQNEAQ.

V gene TRBV7-9 combines with J gene TRBJ2-7; TRBD1 aligns across 10 bases. This CDR3 region has 14 residues. J lost 5 bases, V lost 3 bases, and 4 bases had no gene match. From germline, CDR1 is SEHNR and CDR2 FQNEAQ (reference sequence). DNA for the CDR3: TGTGCCAGCAGCTTCACGACAGGGGGCCACGAGCAGTACTTC. Residues: CASSFTTGGHEQYF.

This clonotype was seen a few times. The chain links TRBV3-1 to TRBJ2-7; D gene uncertain. V was shortened by 7 bases and J by 0 bases, with 10 bases between the two germline ends. Germline lookup yields CDR1 LGHDT and CDR2 YNNKEL (reference sequence). The CDR3 length is 13 residues. CDR3 nucleotide sequence: TGTGCCAGCATAGGGCAGAGCTCCTACGAGCAGTACTTC. Encoded protein: CASIGQSSYEQYF.

This clonotype was observed a handful of times. The rearrangement links TRBV10-2 to TRBJ2-1, with TRBD2 as a possible D gene (6 bases). The CDR3 has 13 residues. The V end was cut by 5 bases, the J end by 8 bases, with 13 bases between. The germline CDR1 and CDR2 sequences are WSHSY and SAAADI. The CDR3 DNA reads TGCGCCAGCAGTATAGCGGCCTCGGATGAGCAGTTCTTC. This encodes CASSIAASDEQFF.

This clonotype has a handful of counts. The V gene is TRBV30, the J gene TRBJ2-7; D is tentatively TRBD1 or TRBD2 (6 bases each). CDR1 and CDR2 from the germline V gene are GTSNPN and SVGIG (reference sequence). This CDR3 spans 13 amino acids. V lost 1 base, J lost 5 bases, and 12 bases lay in between. CDR3 region: CAWSGWGAHEQYF. For the CDR3, the DNA is TGTGCCTGGAGTGGGTGGGGGGCCCACGAGCAGTACTTC.

Only a few counts were recorded for this clonotype. The chain links TRBV6-5 to TRBJ2-5; 7 nucleotides line up with TRBD1. The CDR3 covers 15 residues. Looked up from germline, CDR1 is MNHEY and CDR2 is SVGAGI. V was pared by 11 bases and J by 5 bases, with 17 bases of the junction left unmatched. The CDR3 spells CAVSTTGDGRETQYF. The CDR3 bases are TGTGCCGTCTCGACAACAGGGGACGGTAGGGAGACCCAGTACTTC.

To note about this clonotype: A clone one base away is much larger, so this may be a read error. The limits of the CDR3 on the DNA are not certain, so only TCRdb's listed CDR3 is given. This sequence joins TRBV7-2 and TRBJ2-5; whether TRBD2, the table's D call, matches the DNA was not checked. A total of 15 residues make up the CDR3, ends included. The germline CDR1 and CDR2 sequences are SGHTA and FQGNSA. The CDR3 sequence: CASSFASGTQETQCF.

V gene TRBV7-9 combines with J gene TRBJ2-7; possible D gene TRBD2, 5 bases. The CDR3 length is 14 residues. The germline V and J ends were trimmed by 5 bases and 5 bases, with 16 bases remaining between them. The germline V gene has CDR1 SEHNR and CDR2 FQNEAQ (reference sequence). This CDR3 is CASSRGLVGNEQYF. DNA for the CDR3: TGTGCCAGCAGCCGCGGACTGGTCGGCAACGAGCAGTACTTC.

The chain combines TRBV7-9 with TRBJ2-5; TRBD1 agrees at 7 bases. The J segment lost 5 bases and the V segment lost 5 bases, leaving 5 bases of the junction unmatched. The germline gives CDR1 SEHNR, CDR2 FQNEAQ (reference sequence). The CDR3 extends over 13 amino acids. The CDR3 is CASSDRDGETQYF. In DNA, the CDR3 is TGTGCCAGCAGCGACAGGGATGGGGAGACCCAGTACTTC.

In its sample, this clonotype was seen a few times. CDR3 in amino acids: CASSFSTSGSYEQYF. The CDR3 DNA follows: TGTGCCAGCAGTTTTTCGACTAGCGGGAGTTACGAGCAGTACTTC. The rearrangement links TRBV27 to TRBJ2-7; 12 bases align to TRBD2. Per germline, CDR1 MNHEY and CDR2 SMNVEV (reference sequence). The V and J ends lost 3 bases and 4 bases, in that order; junction bases with no gene match: 4. CDR3 length equals 15 residues.

In this sample, this clonotype turned up many times. The chain uses TRBV4-3 and TRBJ2-7; D call uncertain. The CDR3 is 14 residues long. The germline V and J ends were trimmed by 0 bases and 4 bases, with 10 bases remaining between them. Germline loops: CDR1 LGHNA, CDR2 YSLEER. The CDR3 DNA follows: TGCGCCAGCAGCCAAGATATCGTAGGATACGAGCAGTACTTC. Translating it yields CASSQDIVGYEQYF.